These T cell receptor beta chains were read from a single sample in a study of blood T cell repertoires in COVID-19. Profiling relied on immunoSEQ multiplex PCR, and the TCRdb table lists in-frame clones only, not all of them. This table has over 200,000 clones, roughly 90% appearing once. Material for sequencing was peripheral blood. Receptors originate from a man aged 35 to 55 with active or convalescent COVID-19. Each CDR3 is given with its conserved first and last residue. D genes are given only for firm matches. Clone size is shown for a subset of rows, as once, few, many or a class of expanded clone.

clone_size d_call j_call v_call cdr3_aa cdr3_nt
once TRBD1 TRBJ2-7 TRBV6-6 CASSSRTGGDYEQYF TGTGCCAGCAGTTCCCGGACAGGGGGCGATTACGAGCAGTACTTC
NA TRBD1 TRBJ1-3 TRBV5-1 CASSLAGQGDTIYF TGCGCCAGCAGCTTGGCCGGGCAGGGGGACACCATATATTTT
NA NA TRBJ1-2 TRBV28 CASSSMTMTINSYGYTF TGTGCCAGCAGTTCAATGACAATGACAATAAATTCCTATGGCTACACCTTC
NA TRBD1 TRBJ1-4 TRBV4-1 CASSHLAGGVNEKLFF TGCGCCAGCAGCCACCTAGCAGGGGGCGTTAATGAAAAACTGTTTTTT
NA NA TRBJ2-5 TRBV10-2 CASRDSQETQYF TGCGCCAGCAGGGACAGCCAAGAGACCCAGTACTTC
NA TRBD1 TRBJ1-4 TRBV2 CASSKQGATQEKLFF TGTGCCAGCAGTAAACAGGGGGCCACTCAGGAAAAACTGTTTTTT
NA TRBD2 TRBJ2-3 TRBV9 CASSAPRPSGSGDTQYF TGTGCCAGCAGCGCCCCCCGCCCGAGCGGGAGTGGGGATACGCAGTATTTT
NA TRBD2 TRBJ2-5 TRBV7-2 CASSSGLAGETQYF TGTGCCAGCAGCTCCGGACTAGCCGGGGAGACCCAGTACTTC
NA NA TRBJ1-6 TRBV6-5 CASSSAGGTSPLHF TGTGCCAGCAGTTCCGCCGGGGGGACTTCACCCCTCCACTTT
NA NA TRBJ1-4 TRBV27 CASRYTVGAEKLFF TGTGCCAGCAGGTATACAGTGGGGGCTGAAAAACTGTTTTTT
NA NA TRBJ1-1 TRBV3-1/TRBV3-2 CASSLIFTANTEAFF TGTGCCAGCAGCCTGATATTTACAGCGAACACTGAAGCTTTCTTT
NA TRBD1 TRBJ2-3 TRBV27 CASSFSRGPDTQYF TGTGCCAGCAGTTTTTCTAGGGGGCCAGATACGCAGTATTTT
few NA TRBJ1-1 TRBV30 CAWSPRDTGTEAFF TGTGCCTGGAGTCCACGGGACACTGGGACTGAAGCTTTCTTT
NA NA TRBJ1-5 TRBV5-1 CASSLGPSNQPQHF TGCGCCAGCAGCTTGGGGCCGAGCAATCAGCCCCAGCATTTT
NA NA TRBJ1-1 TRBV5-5 CASSFIRDTEAFF TGTGCCAGCAGCTTTATAAGAGACACTGAAGCTTTCTTT
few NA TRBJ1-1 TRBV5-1 CASSSQVMNTEAFF TGCGCCAGCAGCTCACAGGTTATGAACACTGAAGCTTTCTTT
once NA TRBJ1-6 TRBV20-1 CSASPDRDSPLHF TGCAGTGCTAGTCCCGACCGGGATTCACCCCTCCACTTT
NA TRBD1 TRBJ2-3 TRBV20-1 CSASTSPGQGKSTDTQYF TGCAGTGCTAGTACCAGCCCGGGACAGGGAAAAAGCACAGATACGCAGTATTTT
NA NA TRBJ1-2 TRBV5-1 CASSLAGGDYGYTF TGCGCCAGCAGCTTGGCCGGGGGGGACTATGGCTACACCTTC
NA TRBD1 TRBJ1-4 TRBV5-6 CASSPGQGFNEKLFF TGTGCCAGCAGCCCGGGACAGGGATTTAATGAAAAACTGTTTTTT
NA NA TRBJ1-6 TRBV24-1 CATSHEQGPYNSPLHF TGTGCCACCAGTCACGAACAGGGTCCGTATAATTCACCCCTCCACTTT
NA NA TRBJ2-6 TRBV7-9 CASSYLAGWANVLTF TGTGCCAGCAGTTACCTCGCGGGGTGGGCCAACGTCCTGACTTTC
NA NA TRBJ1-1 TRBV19 CASRIGGTEAFF TGTGCCAGTAGGATCGGGGGGACTGAAGCTTTCTTT
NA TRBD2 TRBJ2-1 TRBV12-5 CASGLDLGTSGVAEHEQFF TGTGCTAGTGGTTTGGACCTCGGGACTAGCGGGGTCGCGGAACATGAGCAGTTCTTC
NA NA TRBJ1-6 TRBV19 CASSIEAGSPLHF TGTGCCAGTAGTATAGAGGCAGGCTCGCCCCTCCACTTT
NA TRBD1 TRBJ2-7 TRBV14 CASSHRHRGRWEQYF TGTGCCAGCAGCCACCGACACAGGGGGCGCTGGGAGCAGTACTTC
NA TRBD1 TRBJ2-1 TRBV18 CASSRITGGNEQFF TGTGCCAGCTCAAGAATTACAGGGGGCAATGAGCAGTTCTTC